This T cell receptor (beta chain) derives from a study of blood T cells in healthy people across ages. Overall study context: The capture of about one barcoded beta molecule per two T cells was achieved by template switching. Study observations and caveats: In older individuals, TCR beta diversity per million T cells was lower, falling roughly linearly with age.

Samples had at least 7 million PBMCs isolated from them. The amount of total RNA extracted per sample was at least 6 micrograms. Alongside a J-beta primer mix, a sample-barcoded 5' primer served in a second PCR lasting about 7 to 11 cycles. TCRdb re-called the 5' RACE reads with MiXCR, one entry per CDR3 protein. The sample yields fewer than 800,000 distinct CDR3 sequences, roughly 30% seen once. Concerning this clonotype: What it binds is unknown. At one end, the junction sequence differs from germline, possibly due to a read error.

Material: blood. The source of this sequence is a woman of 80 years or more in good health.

CDR3 nucleotides: TGCAGCGTCACGACCGGGACAGCTTCCTACGCGCAGTACTTC. Its protein product is CSVTTGTASYAQYF. V gene TRBV29-1 combines with J gene TRBJ2-7; 7 nucleotides agree with TRBD1. Germline lookup yields CDR1 SQVTM and CDR2 ANQGSEA. The CDR3 consists of 14 residues.